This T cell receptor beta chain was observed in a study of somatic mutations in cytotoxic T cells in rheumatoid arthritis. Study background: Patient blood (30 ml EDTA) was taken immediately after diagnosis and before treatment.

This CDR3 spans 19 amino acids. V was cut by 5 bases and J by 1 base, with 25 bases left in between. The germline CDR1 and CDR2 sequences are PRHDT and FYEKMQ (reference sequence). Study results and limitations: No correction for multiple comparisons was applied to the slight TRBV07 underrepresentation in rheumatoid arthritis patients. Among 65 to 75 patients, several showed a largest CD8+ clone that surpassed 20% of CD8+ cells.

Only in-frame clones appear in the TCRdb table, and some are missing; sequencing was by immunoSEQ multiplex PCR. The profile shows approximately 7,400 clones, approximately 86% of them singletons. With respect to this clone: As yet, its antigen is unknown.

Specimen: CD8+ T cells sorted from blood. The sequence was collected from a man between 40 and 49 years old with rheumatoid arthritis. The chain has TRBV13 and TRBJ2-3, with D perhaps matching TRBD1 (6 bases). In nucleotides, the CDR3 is TGTGCCAGCAGCCTCAAGTACGTGGGACAACGAGCACGCACAGATACGCAGTATTTT. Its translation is CASSLKYVGQRARTDTQYF.